The 10 T cell receptor beta chains listed next were all sequenced from one sample in a study of beta chain features in type 1 diabetes. Overall study findings and caveats: Researchers report that Type 1 diabetes patients had moderately but significantly shorter TCRB CDR3s across all four CD4+ subsets.

These receptors' targets are unknown. Sequencing targeted expressed TCRB transcripts, as all isolated RNA had been reverse transcribed. Profiling relied on immunoSEQ multiplex PCR, and the TCRdb table lists in-frame clones only, not all of them. The sample holds under 350,000 clones, roughly 25% seen once. The source material was naive CD4+ T cells from blood. The receptor set was obtained from a woman in her twenties or thirties with type 1 diabetes.

This clone was seen more than once but under ten times. The gene calls are TRBV15 and TRBJ2-7; the D is unclear. Germline assignment: CDR1 LNHNV and CDR2 YYDKDF (reference sequence). The CDR3 sequence is 12 residues long. The germline V and J ends were trimmed by 1 base and 5 bases, with 6 bases remaining between them. CDR3 sequence (DNA): TGTGCCACCAGCAGAGTTCCCGACGAGCAGTACTTC. The encoded protein is CATSRVPDEQYF.

The chain has TRBV4-1 and TRBJ2-5; 11 nucleotides agree with TRBD2. The CDR3 totals 17 residues. Trimming took 5 bases from V and 5 from J; bases not matched to a gene: 13. The germline V gene has CDR1 MGHRA and CDR2 YSYEKL. Written as DNA, the CDR3 is TGCGCCAGCAGCAGAGCCGGGACTAGCGGTCGTTTGGAGACCCAGTACTTC. Protein sequence: CASSRAGTSGRLETQYF.

V and J are TRBV19 and TRBJ2-3; perhaps TRBD1 as D (6 bases). V dropped 9 bases and J dropped 3 bases, with 13 bases sitting between them. Germline CDR1 is LNHDA and CDR2 is SQIVND (reference sequence). CDR3 size: 13 residues. CDR3 in amino acids: CASSTGRTDTQYF. The CDR3 nucleotides are TGTGCCAGCTCCACAGGGAGAACAGATACGCAGTATTTT.

The chain has TRBV2 and TRBJ1-1, with 8 positions matching TRBD1. With V trimmed by 4 bases and J by 5 bases, 6 bases remained unmatched. The CDR3 runs to 14 residues. Germline V gene lookup returns CDR1 SNHLY and CDR2 FYNNEI. The CDR3 here is CASSVLDRVTEAFF. The DNA for the CDR3 is TGTGCCAGCAGTGTTTTGGACAGGGTTACTGAAGCTTTCTTT.

This clone was seen only a few times. V gene TRBV10-3 combines with J gene TRBJ2-1; 15 bases are shared with TRBD2. Trimming cost V 8 bases and J 7 bases; bases outside gene matches: 0. This CDR3 comprises 13 residues. Per the germline V gene, CDR1 is ENHRY and CDR2 is SYGVKD. This chain's CDR3 is CAIGLAGGNEQFF. CDR3 nucleotides: TGTGCCATCGGACTAGCGGGAGGGAATGAGCAGTTCTTC.

The chain uses TRBV18 and TRBJ2-3; D gene uncertain. CDR1 is KGHSH, CDR2 LQKENI, per germline. V lost 3 bases, J lost 1 base, and 5 bases lay in between. The CDR3 is 13 amino acids. In DNA, the CDR3 is TGTGCCAGCTCACCGGGCGGCACAGATACGCAGTATTTT. This sequence encodes CASSPGGTDTQYF.

The V and J genes are TRBV29-1 and TRBJ1-1; D unclear. Germline V lookup: CDR1 SQVTM, CDR2 ANQGSEA. CDR3 size: 13 residues. Trimming removed 7 bases from V and 0 bases from J, with 12 bases in between. CDR3 nucleotides: TGCAGCGCTGTGACACAGATGAACACTGAAGCTTTCTTT. Amino acid sequence: CSAVTQMNTEAFF.

The rearrangement uses TRBV29-1 and TRBJ2-7; TRBD1 matches 9 bases. This CDR3 is built from 13 residues. The germline CDR1 and CDR2 sequences are SQVTM and ANQGSEA. Trimming took 4 bases from V and 4 from J; bases not matched to a gene: 5. In nucleotides, the CDR3 is TGCAGCGTTGCAGGGACAGGGTTTTACGAGCAGTACTTC. This codes for CSVAGTGFYEQYF.

The rearrangement links TRBV30 to TRBJ2-7, with a weak D call TRBD1 (5 bases). The V end was cut by 4 bases, the J end by 0 bases, with 10 bases between. The CDR3 consists of 13 residues. Germline CDR1 and CDR2: GTSNPN and SVGIG (reference sequence). The DNA of the CDR3 is TGTGCCTGGAACACCGACAGCTCCTACGAGCAGTACTTC. Protein product: CAWNTDSSYEQYF.

The chain combines TRBV5-6 with TRBJ2-1; possibly TRBD1 for D (7 bases). There are 13 residues in the CDR3. V lost 4 bases and J lost 9, with 14 bases in between. Per germline, CDR1 SGHDT and CDR2 YYEEEE. CDR3 sequence reads: CASSASGDSEQFF. The CDR3, as DNA: TGTGCCAGCAGCGCGTCGGGGGACAGTGAGCAGTTCTTC.